The sequence of this T cell receptor beta chain was determined in a study of blood T cell repertoires in COVID-19. The authors' processing: Amplified reference gene primers provided the basis for estimating nucleated cell counts. Some clones are missing from TCRdb's copy, which holds only in-frame ones; the method was immunoSEQ multiplex PCR. That table furnishes V, J and clone size, whereas the DNA furnished D and trimming. The sample lists about 240,000 clones, more than 80% seen once, with 6% to 8% in the top ten. This CDR3 region has 13 residues. From germline, CDR1 is KGHSH and CDR2 LQKENI. Trimming removed 3 bases from V and 7 bases from J, with 10 bases in between. This clone appeared a single time.

The TCR originated in an elderly woman with COVID-19, enrolled during active disease. The chain links TRBV18 to TRBJ1-5; D possibly corresponds to TRBD1 (5 bases). Sequenced: peripheral blood. This CDR3 is CASSPRVEQPQHF. The CDR3 nucleotides are TGTGCCAGCTCACCCAGGGTTGAACAGCCCCAGCATTTT.